These 29 T cell receptor beta chains share one sample of origin, sequenced in a study of CD4+ T cells in melanoma. Method: immunoSEQ multiplex PCR; TCRdb's copy keeps in-frame clones and lacks some. Of 3,500 to 5,000 clones listed, about three fifths were seen once; the top ten hold 30%. The source material was cells from a culture (not recorded whether cultured in vitro). These receptors came from a human donor with melanoma.

The J gene is TRBJ1-1, the V gene TRBV3-1 (or the pseudogene TRBV3-2); 7 positions agree with TRBD1. V trimming: 3 bases; J trimming: 0 bases; junction bases outside the gene matches: 7. From germline, CDR1 is LGHDT and CDR2 YNNKEL (reference sequence). The CDR3 has 16 residues. The chain's CDR3 is CASSQRGQTLNTEAFF. Here the CDR3 DNA reads TGTGCCAGCAGCCAGCGGGGACAGACTTTGAACACTGAAGCTTTCTTT.

This clone rates as medium-sized. CDR3 loop: CASSSQGLWAAEGYTF. The CDR3 DNA is TGTGCCAGCAGCTCACAGGGTTTATGGGCTGCGGAAGGCTACACCTTC. This chain connects TRBV11-2 to TRBJ1-2; TRBD1 might be the D (6 bases). V was clipped by 4 bases and J by 8 bases, with 23 bases between them. This CDR3 has 16 amino acids. Germline CDR1 and CDR2: SGHAT and FQNNGV.

The chain combines TRBV20-1 with TRBJ2-7; D is undetermined. The CDR3 covers 11 residues. V was shortened by 5 bases and J by 2 bases, with 7 bases between the two germline ends. The germline V gene encodes CDR1 DFQATT and CDR2 SNEGSKA (reference sequence). CDR3 nucleotide sequence: TGCAGTGCTCCGACCCCCTACGAGCAGTACTTC. Encoded protein: CSAPTPYEQYF.

The rearrangement links TRBV10-3 to TRBJ2-2, with D perhaps TRBD1 or TRBD2 (5 bases each). Germline assignment: CDR1 ENHRY and CDR2 SYGVKD. V was pared by 10 bases and J by 1 base, with 16 bases between. The CDR3 is 15 residues long. This CDR3 is CATWDRDLNTGELFF. CDR3 DNA: TGTGCCACCTGGGACCGGGACCTGAACACCGGGGAGCTGTTTTTT.

The chain recombines TRBV6-1 with TRBJ2-1, with TRBD2 as a possible D gene (5 bases). The CDR3 is made up of 13 amino acids. Trimming left V 3 bases short and J 2 bases short, with 5 bases between. The germline CDR1 and CDR2 sequences are MNHNS and SASEGT. DNA for the CDR3: TGTGCCAGCAGTGACGGGACCTACAATGAGCAGTTCTTC. Translating gives CASSDGTYNEQFF.

The chain couples TRBV19 to TRBJ2-7; 10 bases fit TRBD1. CDR1 and CDR2 (germline): LNHDA, SQIVND (reference sequence). This CDR3 spans 16 amino acids. The V segment lost 5 bases and the J segment 6 bases; nucleotides outside the gene matches: 13. In nucleotides, the CDR3 is TGTGCCAGTAGTGCAGAATACCGGGACAGGGGCCTCGAGCAGTACTTC. Protein product: CASSAEYRDRGLEQYF.

This clone is labeled as medium-sized (0.01 to 0.1%). The rearrangement joins TRBV5-4 to TRBJ1-1; no definite D call. This CDR3 is 14 amino acids long. V was shortened by 1 base and J by 8 bases, with 15 bases between the two germline ends. Germline loops: CDR1 SGHNT, CDR2 YYREEE (reference sequence). CDR3 region: CASSLTGSDTEAFF. As DNA, the CDR3 is TGTGCCAGCAGCTTGACCGGTTCCGATACCGAAGCTTTCTTT.

This sequence joins TRBV5-6 and TRBJ1-2; D may be TRBD1 (5 bases). CDR1 and CDR2 (germline): SGHDT, YYEEEE. The CDR3 extends over 19 amino acids. The V end lost 0 bases, the J end lost 2 bases, and 23 bases lay between the germline ends. CDR3 nucleotide sequence: TGTGCCAGCAGCTTGGTATCAGGGTCTATCCCCTTTTTAAACTATGGCTACACCTTC. Translating it yields CASSLVSGSIPFLNYGYTF.

This sequence joins TRBV5-1 and TRBJ1-1; tentative D call: TRBD1 (6 bases). The V end was cut by 3 bases, the J end by 2 bases, with 11 bases between. The CDR3 sequence is 14 residues long. CDR1 and CDR2 from the germline V gene are SGHRS and YFSETQ. The CDR3 is CASSSGAINTEAFF. CDR3 DNA sequence: TGCGCCAGCAGCTCAGGGGCGATCAACACTGAAGCTTTCTTT.

This clone showed up just a few times. The chain links TRBV19 to TRBJ1-1; no clear D gene. V was shortened by 2 bases and J by 5 bases, with 9 bases between the two germline ends. The CDR3 totals 13 residues. CDR1 and CDR2 (germline): LNHDA, SQIVND (reference sequence). As DNA, the CDR3 is TGTGCCAGTAGTATATCGCGGGGTACTGAAGCTTTCTTT. Encoded protein: CASSISRGTEAFF.

This clone was seen a few times. The V and J genes are TRBV27 and TRBJ2-1; 12 nucleotides match TRBD2. V dropped 7 bases and J dropped 0; count of bases not matched to a gene: 7. Germline loops: CDR1 MNHEY, CDR2 SMNVEV (reference sequence). CDR3 length: 17 residues. DNA of the CDR3: TGTGCCAGCATCCCCGGGACTAGCGGGTCCTCCTACAATGAGCAGTTCTTC. It codes for CASIPGTSGSSYNEQFF.

The chain is built from TRBV5-1 and TRBJ1-5, with a weak D call TRBD1 (6 bases). CDR1 is SGHRS and CDR2 is YFSETQ in the germline V gene. V gave up 2 bases and J gave up 0 bases, with 9 bases separating them. This CDR3 comprises 15 residues. CDR3 nucleotides: TGCGCCAGCAGCTTTTCAGGGGATAGCAATCAGCCCCAGCATTTT. Translation: CASSFSGDSNQPQHF. The complete variable domain, with remaining parts taken from reference TRBV5-1 and TRBJ1-5, reads KAGVTQTPRYLIKTRGQQVTLSCSPISGHRSVSWYQQTPGQGLQFLFEYFSETQRNKGNFPGRFSGRQFSNSRSEMNVSTLELGDSALYLCASSFSGDSNQPQHFGDGTRLSIL.

J is TRBJ2-3 and V is TRBV7-6, with 9 bases matching TRBD2. Trimming at V came to 5 bases and at J to 4 bases, leaving 4 bases not matched to a gene. Germline CDR1 SGHVS, CDR2 FNYEAQ. This CDR3 has 14 amino acids. In nucleotides, the CDR3 is TGTGCCAGCAGCACCATAGCGGGGGCAGATACGCAGTATTTT. This encodes CASSTIAGADTQYF.

This clone was counted a few times. This chain joins TRBV24-1 and TRBJ1-1; a weak D match, TRBD1 (5 bases). Germline values: CDR1 KGHDR, CDR2 SFDVKD. The CDR3 totals 15 residues. The germline V and J ends were trimmed by 2 bases and 3 bases, with 12 bases remaining between them. The chain's CDR3 is CATSDSKGGDTEAFF. The CDR3, as DNA: TGTGCCACCAGTGATTCTAAAGGAGGGGACACTGAAGCTTTCTTT.

V usage is TRBV4-3 and J usage is TRBJ1-3; unclear D gene. Trimming took 2 bases from V and 1 from J, leaving 6 bases between them. The length of the CDR3 is 14 residues. Germline V gene sequence: CDR1 LGHNA, CDR2 YSLEER. CDR3 region: CASSQSMSGNTIYF. In DNA form, the CDR3 reads TGCGCCAGCAGCCAATCGATGTCTGGAAACACCATATATTTT.

V usage is TRBV28 and J usage is TRBJ1-5; a weak D match, TRBD1 (6 bases). The CDR3 is 14 amino acids. CDR1 MDHEN and CDR2 SYDVKM come from the germline V gene. Trimming stripped 6 bases from V and 3 bases from J, with 12 bases between. The CDR3: CASSMTGYNQPQHF. The CDR3 DNA reads as TGTGCCAGCAGCATGACAGGTTACAATCAGCCCCAGCATTTT. The full variable domain, rest sourced from reference TRBV28 and TRBJ1-5, is DVKVTQSSRYLVKRTGEKVFLECVQDMDHENMFWYRQDPGLGLRLIYFSYDVKMKEKGDIPEGYSVSREKKERFSLILESASTNQTSMYLCASSMTGYNQPQHFGDGTRLSIL.

This chain uses TRBV9 with TRBJ1-2; 7 bases align to TRBD1. The germline V gene encodes CDR1 SGDLS and CDR2 YYNGEE. After removal of 3 bases from V and 4 bases from J, the junction contained 9 bases not matched to a gene. This CDR3 is built from 15 residues. The CDR3, as DNA: TGTGCCAGCAGCGGTCACAGGGGAATCTCCTATGGCTACACCTTC. Its translation is CASSGHRGISYGYTF.

The chain recombines TRBV18 with TRBJ2-7; no clear D gene. V lost 4 bases and J 5 bases, leaving 6 bases between the germline ends. The CDR3 has 11 amino acids. Germline assignment: CDR1 KGHSH and CDR2 LQKENI. The CDR3 loop reads CASSRANEQYF. CDR3 sequence (DNA): TGTGCCAGCTCACGGGCAAACGAGCAGTACTTC.

This chain uses TRBV6-5 with TRBJ1-2; 7 positions agree with TRBD1. The CDR3 is made up of 13 amino acids. V trimming: 6 bases; J trimming: 6 bases; junction bases outside the gene matches: 7. Per germline, CDR1 MNHEY and CDR2 SVGAGI. The CDR3 loop is CASSLTGSDGYTF. The CDR3 DNA reads TGTGCCAGCAGCCTGACAGGGTCGGATGGCTACACCTTC.

This clone was counted only a few times. V usage is TRBV15 and J usage is TRBJ2-5; 11 bases are a match to TRBD2. The CDR3 has 19 amino acids. After removal of 0 bases from V and 5 bases from J, the junction contained 14 bases not matched to a gene. Germline V gene data show CDR1 as LNHNV and CDR2 as YYDKDF (reference sequence). CDR3: CATSRDQGGSGGAKETQYF. Written as DNA, the CDR3 is TGTGCCACCAGCAGAGATCAAGGAGGTAGCGGGGGGGCAAAGGAGACCCAGTACTTC.

V is TRBV9 and J is TRBJ1-2, with D possibly TRBD1 on 6 matching bases. The V gene lost 3 bases and the J gene lost 0 bases, with 12 bases spanning the gap. Per germline, CDR1 SGDLS and CDR2 YYNGEE. The CDR3 loop spans 15 amino acids. CDR3 residues: CASSGYRESNYGYTF. The CDR3 DNA reads as TGTGCCAGCAGCGGATACAGGGAGTCTAACTATGGCTACACCTTC.

This rearrangement joins TRBV19 to TRBJ1-5; the match to TRBD1 covers 10 bases. The germline V gene encodes CDR1 LNHDA and CDR2 SQIVND (reference sequence). The CDR3 consists of 14 residues. The trim removed 4 bases at V and 4 bases at J, leaving 1 base unmatched. CDR3 bases: TGTGCCAGTAGTAGACAGGGGGCGAATCAGCCCCAGCATTTT. This translates into CASSRQGANQPQHF.

The chain couples TRBV19 to TRBJ2-3, with 8 bases identical to TRBD2. The V gene's germline CDR1 is LNHDA and CDR2 SQIVND (reference sequence). The CDR3 runs 16 residues. Losses at the gene ends were 6 bases for V and 5 bases for J; bases not matched to a gene: 13. The CDR3 is CASSNSAGGPIDTQYF. CDR3 nucleotides: TGTGCCAGTAGCAACTCCGCGGGGGGCCCGATAGATACGCAGTATTTT.

This clone appeared once. The chain employs TRBV27 and TRBJ1-1; D is ambiguous. In germline, CDR1 is MNHEY, CDR2 SMNVEV (reference sequence). V was shortened by 6 bases and J by 1 base, with 18 bases between the two germline ends. CDR3 size: 16 residues. CDR3 nucleotide sequence: TGTGCCAGCAGCCCGATACCCTTGACGCAGAACACTGAAGCTTTCTTT. Protein product: CASSPIPLTQNTEAFF.

Judged by abundance, this clone is large. The chain is built from TRBV18 and TRBJ1-2; 8 bases match TRBD1. There are 16 residues in the CDR3. Germline CDR1 and CDR2: KGHSH and LQKENI. J was trimmed by 4 bases and V by 6 bases; bases with no gene match: 13. The CDR3 bases are TGTGCCAGCTCTCCAAGGGACAGGCTAGACTTCTATGGCTACACCTTC. Translating gives CASSPRDRLDFYGYTF.

The chain joins TRBV28 to TRBJ1-4; weak D call: TRBD1 (5 bases). This CDR3 is 15 amino acids long. In germline, CDR1 is MDHEN, CDR2 SYDVKM. Trimming left V 4 bases short and J 4 bases short, with 13 bases between. CDR3 DNA: TGTGCCAGCAGTTCCCCGAGGGGCCGTAATGAAAAACTGTTTTTT. Residues: CASSSPRGRNEKLFF.

This clone was counted a few times. The chain carries TRBV4-1 and TRBJ2-1; D possibly matches TRBD1 or TRBD2 (5 bases each). Germline V gene lookup returns CDR1 MGHRA and CDR2 YSYEKL. The V gene lost 3 bases and the J gene lost 2 bases, with 14 bases spanning the gap. This CDR3 is 16 amino acids long. The CDR3 region is CASSHGAAGPYNEQFF. CDR3 sequence (DNA): TGCGCCAGCAGCCATGGGGCGGCGGGCCCCTACAATGAGCAGTTCTTC.

By sample fraction, this clone is medium-sized (0.01 to 0.1%). The chain employs TRBV4-2 and TRBJ1-5; TRBD1 aligns across 8 bases. The CDR3 is 16 amino acids. J lost 6 bases, V lost 0 bases, and 7 bases had no gene match. Germline values: CDR1 LGHNA, CDR2 YNFKEQ. DNA of the CDR3: TGTGCCAGCAGCCAAGATTGGGGACAGGTCGGTCAGCCCCAGCATTTT. Residues: CASSQDWGQVGQPQHF.

The rearrangement joins TRBV27 to TRBJ2-1; TRBD1 matches at 11 bases. This CDR3 region has 13 residues. After removal of 9 bases from V and 4 bases from J, the junction contained 2 bases not matched to a gene. CDR1 is MNHEY and CDR2 is SMNVEV in the germline V gene (reference sequence). This CDR3 reads CASGQGAYNEQFF. CDR3 nucleotide sequence: TGTGCCAGTGGACAGGGGGCTTACAATGAGCAGTTCTTC.